This T cell receptor (beta chain) was identified in a study of CD8+ T cells in alopecia areata. This CDR3 is built from 11 residues. Trimming took 8 bases from V and 5 from J, leaving 10 bases between them. The V gene's germline CDR1 is SQVTM and CDR2 ANQGSEA. Extracted from the samples, RNA was reverse transcribed into cDNA to serve as the sequencing template. Repertoires were generated with immunoSEQ multiplex PCR, while TCRdb's copy carries only in-frame clones and drops some. This sample has 130,000 or so clones, with 45% to 50% found just once. The V gene is TRBV29-1, the J gene TRBJ2-1; D remains ambiguous. The sequence came from a human donor with alopecia areata. The specimen sequenced was NKG2D-low CD8+ T cells sorted from blood. The CDR3 sequence: CSKRRDNEQFF. The CDR3 DNA reads TGCAGCAAAAGACGGGACAATGAGCAGTTCTTC.